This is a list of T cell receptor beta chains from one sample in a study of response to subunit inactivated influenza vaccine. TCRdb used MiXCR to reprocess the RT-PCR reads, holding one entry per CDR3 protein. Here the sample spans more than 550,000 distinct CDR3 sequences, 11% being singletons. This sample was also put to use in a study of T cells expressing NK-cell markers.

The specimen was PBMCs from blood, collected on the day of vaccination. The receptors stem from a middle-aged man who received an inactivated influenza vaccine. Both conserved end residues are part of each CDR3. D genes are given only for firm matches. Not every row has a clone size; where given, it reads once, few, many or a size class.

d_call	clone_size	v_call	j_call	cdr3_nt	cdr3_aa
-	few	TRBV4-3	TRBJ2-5	TGCGCCAGCAGCCTTCGACGTGCCCAAGAGACCCAGTACTTC	CASSLRRAQETQYF
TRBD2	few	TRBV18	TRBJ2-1	TGTGCCAGCTCAGTTGGACTAGCGGGGACAGGCAATGAGCAGTTCTTC	CASSVGLAGTGNEQFF
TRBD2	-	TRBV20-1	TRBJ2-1	TGCAGTGCTTCATTACTAGCGACCGAGCAGTTCTTC	CSASLLATEQFF
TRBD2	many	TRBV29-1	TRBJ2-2	TGCAGCGTTGACCGGGGAGGGGCCGGGGAGCTGTTTTTT	CSVDRGGAGELFF
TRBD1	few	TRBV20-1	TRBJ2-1	TGCAGTGCTAGAGACTCAGGGGGATGGGAGCAGTTCTTC	CSARDSGGWEQFF
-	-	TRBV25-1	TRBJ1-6	TGTGCCAGCGGTCAGACACCCCTCCACTTT	CASGQTPLHF
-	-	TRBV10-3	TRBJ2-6	TGTGGCATCAATCAGGAGCCACCTGGGGCCAACGTCCTGACTTTC	CGINQEPPGANVLTF
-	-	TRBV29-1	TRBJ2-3	TGCAGCGTTGAGAAGGGCGCCACAGATACGCAGTATTTT	CSVEKGATDTQYF
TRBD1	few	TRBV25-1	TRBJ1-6	TGTGCCAGCAGTTGGGGACAGTATAATTCACCCCTCCACTTT	CASSWGQYNSPLHF
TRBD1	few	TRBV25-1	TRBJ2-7	TGTGCCAGCACAGCGGGACAGGGATACGAGCAGTACTTC	CASTAGQGYEQYF
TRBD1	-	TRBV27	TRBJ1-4	TGTGCCAGCAGCCTGCGGACAGGAACTAATGAAAAACTGTTTTTT	CASSLRTGTNEKLFF
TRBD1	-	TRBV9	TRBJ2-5	TGTGCCAGCAGCAAGAGTCGGACAGGGCCGGTAATGGGGGAGACCCAGTACTTC	CASSKSRTGPVMGETQYF
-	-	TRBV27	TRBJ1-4	TGTGCCAGCAGGAGGATAGGGGCTAATGAAAAACTGTTTTTT	CASRRIGANEKLFF
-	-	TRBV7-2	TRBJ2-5	TGTGCCAGCAGCACCGGGCCTCGGGAGACCCAGTACTTC	CASSTGPRETQYF
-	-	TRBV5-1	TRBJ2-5	TGCGCCAGCAGCTTGGAGTCCTCACGAGAGACCCAGTACTTC	CASSLESSRETQYF
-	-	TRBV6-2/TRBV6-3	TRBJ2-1	TGTGCCAGCAGGCCTGACCGTTCGTTCTACAATGAGCAGTTCTTC	CASRPDRSFYNEQFF
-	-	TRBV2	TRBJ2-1	TGTGCCAGCAAGGGTGATCCCTACAATGAGCAGTTCTTC	CASKGDPYNEQFF
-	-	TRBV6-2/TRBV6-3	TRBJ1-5	TGTGCCAGCAGTTACTCGAAGGGTTATCAGCCCCAGCATTTT	CASSYSKGYQPQHF
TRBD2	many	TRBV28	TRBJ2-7	TGTGCCAGCAGCCCGACTAGCGGCTACGAGCAGTACTTC	CASSPTSGYEQYF
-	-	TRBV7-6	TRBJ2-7	TGTGCCAGCAGCTTAAATGAGGGTCTCGAGCAGTACTTC	CASSLNEGLEQYF
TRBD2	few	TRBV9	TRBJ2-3	TGTGCCAGCAGCGTAGGGGGGGGTGCAACAGATACGCAGTATTTT	CASSVGGGATDTQYF
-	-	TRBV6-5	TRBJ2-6	TGTGCCAGCAGTTACTCGAATATGGGGGGTTCTTCCGGGGCCAACGTCCTGACTTTC	CASSYSNMGGSSGANVLTF
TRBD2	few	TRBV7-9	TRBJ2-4	TGTGCCAGCAGCTTGGTGACTAGCGACAAAAACATTCAGTACTTC	CASSLVTSDKNIQYF
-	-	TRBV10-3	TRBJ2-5	TGTGCCATCAGTGGCAAGGCCCAAGAGACCCAGTACTTC	CAISGKAQETQYF
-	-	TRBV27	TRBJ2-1	TGTGCCAGCAGTTTAGTGGAGGGGCGGCATGAGCAGTTCTTC	CASSLVEGRHEQFF
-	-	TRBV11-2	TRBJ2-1	TGTGCCAGCAGCCCCGGGACAAGGATTGGAGAGCAGTTCTTC	CASSPGTRIGEQFF
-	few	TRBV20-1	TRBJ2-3	TGCAGTGCTAGCCCCGTCCGGTTTTCTCCAGATACGCAGTATTTT	CSASPVRFSPDTQYF
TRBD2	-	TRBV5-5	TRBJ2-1	TGTGCCAGCAGCCCCTCGGGGTTAGCGGGGGGTTACAATGAGCAGTTCTTC	CASSPSGLAGGYNEQFF
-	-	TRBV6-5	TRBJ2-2	TGTGCCAGCAGTTACTCGAGGCACACGGCAGGGACGCACACCGGGGAGCTGTTTTTT	CASSYSRHTAGTHTGELFF
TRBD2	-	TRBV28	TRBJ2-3	TGTGCCAGCAGTTTCCCGCTAGCGGCCCTCACAGATACGCAGTATTTT	CASSFPLAALTDTQYF
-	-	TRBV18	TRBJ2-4	TGTGCCAGCTCACCAGGAGGGGGAGTATACATTCAGTACTTC	CASSPGGGVYIQYF
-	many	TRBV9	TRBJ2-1	TGTGCCAGCAGCGTAAAAGACTACAATGAGCAGTTCTTC	CASSVKDYNEQFF
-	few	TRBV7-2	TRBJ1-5	TGTGCCAGCAGCTTAAGACAGATGGTGGATCAGCCCCAGCATTTT	CASSLRQMVDQPQHF
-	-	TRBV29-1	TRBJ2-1	TGCAGCGTTGAAGATCTCTTAGCTCTCGAGCAGTTCTTC	CSVEDLLALEQFF
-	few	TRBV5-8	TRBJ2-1	TGTGCCAGCAGGAACAGGGAAGGCTACAATGAGCAGTTCTTC	CASRNREGYNEQFF
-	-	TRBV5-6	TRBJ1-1	TGTGCCAGCAGCCCCCCTCTAGACAGGTTTGAAGCTTTCTTT	CASSPPLDRFEAFF
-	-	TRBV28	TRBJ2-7	TGTGCCAGCAGTTTATGGGCCTACGAGCAGTACTTC	CASSLWAYEQYF
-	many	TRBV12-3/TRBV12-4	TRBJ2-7	TGTGCCAGCAGCCGGACAGAGAGCCCCTACGAGCAGTACTTC	CASSRTESPYEQYF
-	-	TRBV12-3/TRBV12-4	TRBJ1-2	TGTGCCAGCAGTGGACCCCCCGTAGACTATGGCTACACCTTC	CASSGPPVDYGYTF
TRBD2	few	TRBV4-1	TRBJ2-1	TGCGCCAGCAGCCAAGTCTTCCCGGGAGGGCCTCATGAGCAGTTCTTC	CASSQVFPGGPHEQFF
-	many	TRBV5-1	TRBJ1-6	TGCGCCAGCTCCCGACGGAGTGACTATAATTCACCCCTCCACTTT	CASSRRSDYNSPLHF
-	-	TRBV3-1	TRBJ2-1	TGTGCCAGCAGCCAAGCCTTTACCGGGACTGCCAATGAGCAGTTCTTC	CASSQAFTGTANEQFF
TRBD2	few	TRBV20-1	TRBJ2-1	TGCAGTGCTACCTCTAGCGGGGGGGCCCGCAATGAGCAGTTCTTC	CSATSSGGARNEQFF
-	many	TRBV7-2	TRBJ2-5	TGTGCCAGCAGCTCACTTCGGGACGCACAAGAGACCCAGTACTTC	CASSSLRDAQETQYF
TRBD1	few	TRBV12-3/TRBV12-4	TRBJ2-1	TGTGCCAGCAGTTTAGCGGACAGGGACCACTTCTACAATGAGCAGTTCTTC	CASSLADRDHFYNEQFF